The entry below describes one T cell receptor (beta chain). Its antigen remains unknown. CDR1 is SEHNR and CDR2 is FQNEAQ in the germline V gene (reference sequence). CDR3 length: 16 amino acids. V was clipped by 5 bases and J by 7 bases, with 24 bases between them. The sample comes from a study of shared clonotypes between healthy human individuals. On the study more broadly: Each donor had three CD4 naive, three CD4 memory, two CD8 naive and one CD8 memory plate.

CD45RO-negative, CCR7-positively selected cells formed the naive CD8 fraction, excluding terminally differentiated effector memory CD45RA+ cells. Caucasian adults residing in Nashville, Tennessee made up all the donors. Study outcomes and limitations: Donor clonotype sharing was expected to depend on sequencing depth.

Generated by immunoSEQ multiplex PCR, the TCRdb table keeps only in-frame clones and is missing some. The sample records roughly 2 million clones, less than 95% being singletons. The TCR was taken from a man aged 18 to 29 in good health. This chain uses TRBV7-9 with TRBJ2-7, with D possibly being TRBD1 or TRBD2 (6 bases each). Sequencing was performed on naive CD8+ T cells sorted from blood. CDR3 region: CASSLSGGTPEGEQYF. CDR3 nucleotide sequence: TGTGCCAGCAGCCTTAGTGGAGGGACACCGGAAGGGGAGCAGTACTTC.